This passage covers 21 T cell receptor beta chains from one sample sequenced in a study of blood T cell repertoires in COVID-19. Measured with immunoSEQ multiplex PCR; TCRdb has only the in-frame clones, and not every one. Of around 300,000 clones detected, roughly 85% appear once; the ten largest clones hold just over 7%. What was sequenced was peripheral blood. These receptor sequences come from a human donor in a cohort sampled during active COVID-19.

V is TRBV30 and J is TRBJ1-1; 7 nucleotides line up with TRBD1. Per germline, CDR1 GTSNPN and CDR2 SVGIG (reference sequence). This CDR3 is 17 amino acids long. After removal of 2 bases from V and 2 bases from J, the junction contained 14 bases not matched to a gene. The CDR3 DNA is TGTGCCTGGAGTCTCAGGACAGGTTATCTTTCTAACACTGAAGCTTTCTTT. It codes for CAWSLRTGYLSNTEAFF.

The chain has TRBV24-1 and TRBJ2-2, with D perhaps TRBD1 (6 bases). This CDR3 is 16 amino acids long. V dropped 1 base and J dropped 1 base, with 9 bases sitting between them. The V gene's germline CDR1 is KGHDR and CDR2 SFDVKD. CDR3 amino acids: CATSDLSRGNTGELFF. The CDR3 DNA reads as TGTGCCACCAGTGATTTATCCAGGGGGAACACCGGGGAGCTGTTTTTT.

The rearrangement joins TRBV5-1 to TRBJ1-2; TRBD1 is a possible D gene (6 bases). CDR1 is SGHRS and CDR2 is YFSETQ in the germline V gene. The CDR3 consists of 15 residues. V lost 6 bases to trimming and J lost 9 bases, with 24 bases between them. The CDR3 sequence is CASTRGVGDIWSYTF. The CDR3 region has the DNA TGCGCCAGCACCCGTGGGGTCGGGGACATATGGAGCTACACCTTC.

This chain connects TRBV24-1 to TRBJ2-2; D is undetermined. The germline CDR1 and CDR2 sequences are KGHDR and SFDVKD. CDR3 length: 14 amino acids. Trimming left V 0 bases short and J 4 bases short, with 5 bases between. CDR3 coding DNA: TGTGCCACCAGTGATTTGACGGGCACCGGGGAGCTGTTTTTT. Encoded protein: CATSDLTGTGELFF.

V is TRBV27 and J is TRBJ2-1, with D perhaps matching TRBD1 (6 bases). V gave up 6 bases and J gave up 2 bases, with 17 bases separating them. Germline V gene sequence: CDR1 MNHEY, CDR2 SMNVEV (reference sequence). This CDR3 has 16 residues. CDR3 in DNA: TGTGCCAGCAGACAAACCGGGACACTTACCTACAATGAGCAGTTCTTC. As protein: CASRQTGTLTYNEQFF.

This chain joins TRBV11-3 and TRBJ1-1, with 8 bases aligning to TRBD1. The trim removed 5 bases at V and 2 bases at J, leaving 1 base unmatched. In germline, CDR1 is SGHNT, CDR2 YENEEA. The CDR3 has 13 amino acids. CDR3 nucleotide sequence: TGTGCCAGCAGCCAGGGGGCTAACACTGAAGCTTTCTTT. Amino acids: CASSQGANTEAFF.

The chain combines TRBV7-4 with TRBJ2-1; 14 bases fit TRBD2. J gave up 10 bases and V 5 bases, and 10 bases lay outside the gene matches. The germline gives CDR1 SGHVT, CDR2 SQSDAQ. This CDR3 contains 16 residues. In nucleotides, the CDR3 is TGTGCCAGCAGCCTTAATCCGGGACTAGCGGGGGAAGAGCAGTTCTTC. Translating gives CASSLNPGLAGEEQFF.

The gene calls are TRBV5-1 and TRBJ1-1; D possibly corresponds to TRBD1 (5 bases). This CDR3 has 17 residues. V shed 4 bases and J shed 0 bases, with 19 bases lying between them. Germline CDR1 is SGHRS and CDR2 is YFSETQ. The CDR3 nucleotides read TGCGCCAGCAGCCCATCGGAGAAGACAGTTATGAACACTGAAGCTTTCTTT. Translation: CASSPSEKTVMNTEAFF.

The chain combines TRBV5-1 with TRBJ2-1; no definite D call. V was clipped by 3 bases and J by 7 bases, with 17 bases between them. CDR1 is SGHRS and CDR2 is YFSETQ in the germline V gene. This CDR3 is 15 amino acids long. CDR3 nucleotide sequence: TGCGCCAGCAGCTCCGCAAGTCTAGGTGTGAATGAGCAGTTCTTC. This gives the protein CASSSASLGVNEQFF.

This clone has a count of ten or more. This rearrangement joins TRBV7-2 to TRBJ2-3; maybe TRBD2 (5 bases). CDR1 is SGHTA and CDR2 is FQGNSA in the germline V gene. This CDR3 is built from 15 residues. V was trimmed by 0 bases and J by 4 bases, leaving 11 bases between them. DNA for the CDR3: TGTGCCAGCAGCTTAGCGGGAGCTATGTCAGATACGCAGTATTTT. Translating it yields CASSLAGAMSDTQYF.

This rearrangement joins TRBV7-2 to TRBJ2-1; the D gene is possibly TRBD1 (6 bases). The CDR3 loop spans 14 amino acids. CDR1 SGHTA and CDR2 FQGNSA come from the germline V gene. V was trimmed by 4 bases and J by 6 bases, leaving 13 bases between them. CDR3 loop: CASSSMDSRNEQFF. In nucleotides, the CDR3 is TGTGCCAGCAGCTCGATGGACAGCCGCAATGAGCAGTTCTTC.

The chain recombines TRBV18 with TRBJ2-7; the D is unclear. The V end was cut by 5 bases, the J end by 4 bases, with 12 bases between. The CDR3 totals 13 residues. Looked up from germline, CDR1 is KGHSH and CDR2 is LQKENI. In DNA form, the CDR3 reads TGTGCCAGCTCAGTTAGCTCGTCGTACGAGCAGTACTTC. Residues: CASSVSSSYEQYF.

A word on this clone: Additional DNA sequences in this sample encode the identical CDR3. The chain recombines TRBV5-1 with TRBJ1-2; 7 positions agree with TRBD1. V dropped 0 bases and J dropped 8; count of bases not matched to a gene: 1. Germline CDR1 SGHRS, CDR2 YFSETQ. The CDR3 has 12 residues. In nucleotides, the CDR3 is TGCGCCAGCAGCTTGGGGGGACAGGGCTACACCTTC. It translates to CASSLGGQGYTF.

This clone has just one count. The chain links TRBV30 to TRBJ1-4, with no clear D. Looked up from germline, CDR1 is GTSNPN and CDR2 is SVGIG (reference sequence). The V and J ends lost 5 bases and 3 bases respectively, with 13 bases between them. This CDR3 region has 14 residues. CDR3 nucleotides: TGTGCCTGGTCCTTCGGGAGGTCTAATGAAAAACTGTTTTTT. This gives the protein CAWSFGRSNEKLFF.

The chain combines TRBV11-2 with TRBJ1-1; 9 bases are a match to TRBD1. V shed 9 bases and J 0 bases; nucleotides not matched to a gene: 2. CDR1 SGHAT and CDR2 FQNNGV come from the germline V gene. The CDR3 is made up of 13 amino acids. CDR3 DNA sequence: TGTGCCAGTCGGACAGGGGTGAACACTGAAGCTTTCTTT. Its translation is CASRTGVNTEAFF.

This sequence joins TRBV5-4 and TRBJ2-5; no definite D call. Looked up from germline, CDR1 is SGHNT and CDR2 is YYREEE (reference sequence). Deletions cut 0 bases from V and 5 bases from J, with 11 bases between. This CDR3 region has 14 residues. CDR3 sequence (DNA): TGTGCCAGCAGCTTGGCCGTGAGCGACGAGACCCAGTACTTC. Translating gives CASSLAVSDETQYF.

The gene calls are TRBV30 and TRBJ1-1; 9 bases fit TRBD1. CDR3 length equals 14 residues. Germline V lookup: CDR1 GTSNPN, CDR2 SVGIG (reference sequence). The ends lost 4 bases at V and 1 base at J; junction bases unmatched: 4. CDR3 nucleotide sequence: TGTGCCTGGACCCCACAGGGGGCGAACACTGAAGCTTTCTTT. Residues: CAWTPQGANTEAFF.

Of note for this clone: Other DNA sequences within the sample encode an identical CDR3. This rearrangement joins TRBV5-1 to TRBJ2-7, with D uncertain. Germline lookup yields CDR1 SGHRS and CDR2 YFSETQ. V gave up 3 bases and J gave up 3 bases, with 7 bases separating them. This CDR3 contains 12 residues. The CDR3, as DNA: TGCGCCAGCAGCTCTACTCGCTACGAGCAGTACTTC. Translating gives CASSSTRYEQYF.

This chain links TRBV6-1 with TRBJ1-2; D perhaps matches TRBD1 (5 bases). CDR3 length equals 15 residues. CDR1 MNHNS and CDR2 SASEGT come from the germline V gene. Trimming cost V 1 base and J 4 bases, with 13 bases left between them. The CDR3 DNA follows: TGTGCCAGCAGTGAAGGGCGGGGGATGGCCTATGGCTACACCTTC. This translates into CASSEGRGMAYGYTF.

The count of this clone is one. The chain recombines TRBV5-1 with TRBJ2-2; 9 positions match TRBD1. The J segment lost 6 bases and the V segment lost 4 bases, leaving 7 bases of the junction unmatched. This CDR3 has 15 residues. CDR1 and CDR2 (germline): SGHRS, YFSETQ. CDR3 protein: CASSPQTGGAGELFF. CDR3 sequence (DNA): TGCGCCAGCAGCCCTCAGACAGGGGGGGCCGGGGAGCTGTTTTTT.

The genes are TRBV29-1 and TRBJ1-4; TRBD1 matches 9 bases. After removal of 5 bases from V and 3 bases from J, the junction contained 7 bases not matched to a gene. CDR1 is SQVTM and CDR2 is ANQGSEA in the germline V gene. The CDR3 runs 15 residues. CDR3 loop: CSVLQGAGANEKLFF. CDR3 DNA: TGCAGCGTTTTACAGGGGGCGGGTGCTAATGAAAAACTGTTTTTT.